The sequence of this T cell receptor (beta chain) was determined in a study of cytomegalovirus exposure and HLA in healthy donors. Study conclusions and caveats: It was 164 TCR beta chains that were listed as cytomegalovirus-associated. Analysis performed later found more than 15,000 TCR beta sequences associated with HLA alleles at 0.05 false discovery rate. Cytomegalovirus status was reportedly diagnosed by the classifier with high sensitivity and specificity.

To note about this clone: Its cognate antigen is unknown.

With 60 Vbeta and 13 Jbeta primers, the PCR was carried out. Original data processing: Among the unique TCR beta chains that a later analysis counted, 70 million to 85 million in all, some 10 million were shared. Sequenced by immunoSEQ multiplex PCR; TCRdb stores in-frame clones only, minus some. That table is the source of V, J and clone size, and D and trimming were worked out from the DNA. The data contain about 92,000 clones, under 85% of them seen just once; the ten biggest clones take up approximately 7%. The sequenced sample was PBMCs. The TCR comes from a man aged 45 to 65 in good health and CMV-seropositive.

The CDR3: CASSESGTGGNTIYF. DNA for the CDR3: TGTGCCAGCAGCGAATCCGGGACAGGGGGAAACACCATATATTTT. The rearrangement uses TRBV11-3 and TRBJ1-3; 9 bases align to TRBD1. The V gene's germline CDR1 is SGHNT and CDR2 YENEEA. V trimming: 5 bases; J trimming: 4 bases; junction bases outside the gene matches: 6. The CDR3 consists of 15 residues.